This T cell receptor beta chain was retrieved from a study of T cell responses to AZD1222 COVID-19 vaccine. Study results and caveats: Of the AZD1222 recipients, only 5 to 7 were seropositive at baseline.

V shed 6 bases, J shed 5 bases, and the junction held 8 bases outside the gene matches. From germline, CDR1 is MDHEN and CDR2 SYDVKM. The length of the CDR3 is 15 residues. The sample holds one count of this clone. Its target is not known. Generated by immunoSEQ multiplex PCR, the TCRdb table keeps only in-frame clones and is missing some. The sample includes about 130,000 clones, around 89% seen only once; the top ten take 1.5% to 1.8%. The chain links TRBV28 to TRBJ2-1, with TRBD1 matching 9 bases. The clonotype originates from an adult in good health. Material: peripheral blood, obtained on day 0 of AZD1222 vaccination. CDR3 in DNA: TGTGCCAGCAGAACAGGGGGCGATTCTGACAATGAGCAGTTCTTC. Protein: CASRTGGDSDNEQFF.